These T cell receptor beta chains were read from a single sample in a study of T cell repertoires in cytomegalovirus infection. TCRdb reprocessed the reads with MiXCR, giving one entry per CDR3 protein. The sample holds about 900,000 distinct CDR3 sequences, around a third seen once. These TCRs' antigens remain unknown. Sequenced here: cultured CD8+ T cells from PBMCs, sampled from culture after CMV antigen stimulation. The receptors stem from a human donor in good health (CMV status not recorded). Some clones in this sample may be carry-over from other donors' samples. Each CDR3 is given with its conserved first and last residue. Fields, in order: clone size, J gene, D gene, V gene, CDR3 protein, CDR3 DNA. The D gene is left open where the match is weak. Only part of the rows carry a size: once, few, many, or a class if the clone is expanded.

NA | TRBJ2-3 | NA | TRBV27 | CASSLYGGARYSTDTQYF | TGTGCCAGCAGTTTATATGGCGGGGCCCGCTATAGCACAGATACGCAGTATTTT
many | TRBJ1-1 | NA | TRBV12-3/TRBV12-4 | CASSFEGTEAFF | TGTGCCAGCAGCTTCGAAGGAACTGAAGCTTTCTTT
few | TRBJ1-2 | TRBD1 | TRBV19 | CASKETGGSYGYTF | TGTGCCAGTAAGGAGACAGGGGGGAGCTATGGCTACACCTTC
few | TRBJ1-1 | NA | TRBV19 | CASSIDWTEPMNTEAFF | TGTGCCAGTAGTATAGACTGGACAGAACCGATGAACACTGAAGCTTTCTTT
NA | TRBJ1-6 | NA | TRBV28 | CASSWAGSASPLHF | TGTGCCAGCAGTTGGGCAGGGTCGGCCTCACCCCTCCACTTT
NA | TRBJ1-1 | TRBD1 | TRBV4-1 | CASSQEQTGVAEAFF | TGCGCCAGCAGCCAGGAGCAGACAGGGGTGGCTGAAGCTTTCTTT
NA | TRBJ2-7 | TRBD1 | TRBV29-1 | CSVATGTGGNEQYF | TGCAGCGTCGCCACCGGGACAGGGGGAAACGAGCAGTACTTC
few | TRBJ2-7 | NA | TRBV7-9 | CASSLVIHEQYF | TGTGCCAGCAGCTTAGTGATCCACGAGCAGTACTTC
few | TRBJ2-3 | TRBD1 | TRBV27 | CASGTGYTQYF | TGTGCCAGTGGGACAGGCTATACGCAGTATTTT
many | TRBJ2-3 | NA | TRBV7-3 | CASSPLGTADTQYF | TGTGCCAGCAGCCCTCTAGGGACCGCAGATACGCAGTATTTT
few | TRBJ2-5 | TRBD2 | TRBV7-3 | CASSPLSGGETQYF | TGTGCCAGCAGCCCCCTCAGCGGGGGGGAGACCCAGTACTTC
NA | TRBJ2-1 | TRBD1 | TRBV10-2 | CASSLTGATHNEQFF | TGCGCCAGCTCTTTGACAGGGGCCACTCACAATGAGCAGTTCTTC
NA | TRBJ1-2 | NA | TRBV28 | CASSLSVGSAYGYTF | TGTGCCAGCAGTTTATCGGTCGGATCGGCCTATGGCTACACCTTC
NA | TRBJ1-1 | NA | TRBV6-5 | CASSYVGQEAFF | TGTGCCAGCAGTTACGTCGGACAGGAAGCTTTCTTT
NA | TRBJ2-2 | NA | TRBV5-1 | CASSLVPFQGLDTGELFF | TGCGCCAGCAGCTTGGTACCCTTTCAGGGTCTTGACACCGGGGAGCTGTTTTTT
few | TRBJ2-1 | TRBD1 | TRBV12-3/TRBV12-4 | CASSLGQGTWDEQFF | TGTGCCAGCAGTTTGGGACAGGGAACCTGGGATGAGCAGTTCTTC
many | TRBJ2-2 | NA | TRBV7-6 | CASSPSGTWNTGELFF | TGTGCCAGCAGCCCCTCCGGGACTTGGAACACCGGGGAGCTGTTTTTT
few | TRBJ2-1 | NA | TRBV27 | CASSLFEGRASYNEQFF | TGTGCCAGCAGTTTATTTGAGGGACGGGCATCCTACAATGAGCAGTTCTTC
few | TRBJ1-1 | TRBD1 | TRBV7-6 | CASSQLTGKNTEAFF | TGTGCCAGCAGCCAATTGACAGGGAAGAACACTGAAGCTTTCTTT
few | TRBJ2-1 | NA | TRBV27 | CASSLSAGSNEQFF | TGTGCCAGCAGTTTATCGGCGGGGTCCAATGAGCAGTTCTTC
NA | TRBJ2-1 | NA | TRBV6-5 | CASSYSPPGSSYNEQFF | TGTGCCAGCAGTTACTCCCCCCCGGGTAGCTCCTACAATGAGCAGTTCTTC
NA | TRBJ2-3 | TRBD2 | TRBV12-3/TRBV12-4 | CASSSNLAGVTSDTQYF | TGTGCCAGCAGTTCCAACTTAGCGGGGGTTACTTCAGATACGCAGTATTTT